The present entry profiles one TCR beta chain with its context. What it binds is unknown. The CDR3 is 15 residues long. Germline V gene data show CDR1 as GTSNPN and CDR2 as SVGIG (reference sequence). Trimming removed 3 bases at V and 1 base at J, with 12 bases between. These data originate in a study of cytomegalovirus exposure and HLA in healthy donors. About the research overall: There were fewer than 500 genotyped donors. Of these, about 81% fell in the genetic ancestry cluster associated with self-reported Caucasian donors. Study-wide points: Cytomegalovirus-associated status was assigned to approximately 160 TCR beta chains. Earlier results showed most TCR beta V segments being productive about 87% or about 30% of the time. Links to common viral pathogens appeared, in a later analysis, for several of the most significant clusters.

The PCR made use of 60 Vbeta and 13 Jbeta primers. Libraries were prepared by immunoSEQ multiplex PCR; TCRdb keeps only in-frame clonotypes and omits some of them. The clone table shows tens of thousands of clones, with the ten largest holding around 1.1%. Sequencing used PBMCs. This TCR was recovered from a woman aged 25 to 45 in good health and CMV-seronegative. The rearrangement joins TRBV30 to TRBJ2-2; D may be TRBD1 (6 bases). CDR3 amino acids: CAWRGQGRNTGELFF. CDR3 bases: TGTGCCTGGAGGGGGCAGGGGCGGAACACCGGGGAGCTGTTTTTT.